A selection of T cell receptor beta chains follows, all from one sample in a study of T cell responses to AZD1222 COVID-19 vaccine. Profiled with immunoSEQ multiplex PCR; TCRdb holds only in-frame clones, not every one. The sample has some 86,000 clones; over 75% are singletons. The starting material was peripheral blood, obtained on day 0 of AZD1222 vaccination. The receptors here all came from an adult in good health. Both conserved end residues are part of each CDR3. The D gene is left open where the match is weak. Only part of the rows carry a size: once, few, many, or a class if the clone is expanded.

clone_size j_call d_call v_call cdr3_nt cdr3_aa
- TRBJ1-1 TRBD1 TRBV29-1 TGCAGCGTCTCCAAACAGGGGTCTGAAGCTTTCTTT CSVSKQGSEAFF
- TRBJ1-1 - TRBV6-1 TGTGCCAGCAGTGAAAGGGATTTCACTGAAGCTTTCTTT CASSERDFTEAFF
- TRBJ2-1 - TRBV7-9 TGTGCCAGCAGCTCCGTAGACTACCCACTCTACAATGAGCAGTTCTTC CASSSVDYPLYNEQFF
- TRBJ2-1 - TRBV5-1 TGCGCCAGCAGCCTGACTACAAATGAGCAGTTCTTC CASSLTTNEQFF
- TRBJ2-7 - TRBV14 TGTGCCAGCAGCCCGCCTCCGGGACAACTAAGCTCCTACGAGCAGTACTTC CASSPPPGQLSSYEQYF
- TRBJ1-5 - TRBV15 TGTGCCACCAGCAGAGACGGGGAAATCTATCAGCCCCAGCATTTT CATSRDGEIYQPQHF
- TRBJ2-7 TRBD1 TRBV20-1 TGCAGTGCTAGTGTAGGACAGGGGGTTTACTACGAGCAGTACTTC CSASVGQGVYYEQYF
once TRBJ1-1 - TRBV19 TGTGCCAGTAGTATTAAGGGGGGAGTGACTGAAGCTTTCTTT CASSIKGGVTEAFF
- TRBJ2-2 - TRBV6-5 TGTGCCAGCGGGAGAGGACAGAACACCGGGGAGCTGTTTTTT CASGRGQNTGELFF
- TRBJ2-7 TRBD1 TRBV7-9 TGTGCCAGCAGCACCACCGGGACAGGGGCCTACGAGCAGTACTTC CASSTTGTGAYEQYF
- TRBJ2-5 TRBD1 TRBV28 TGTGCCAGCAGTACCCGGGACAGGGGGGAGCAAGAGACCCAGTACTTC CASSTRDRGEQETQYF
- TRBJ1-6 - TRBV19 TGTGCCAGTAGTATGGTACCCGAGAATTCACCCCTCCACTTT CASSMVPENSPLHF
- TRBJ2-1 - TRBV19 TGTGCCAGTAGTATGGGTCAGTTTGGGAATGAGCAGTTCTTC CASSMGQFGNEQFF
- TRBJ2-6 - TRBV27 TGTGCCAGCAGAGGGGGTTATGGGGCCAACGTCCTGACTTTC CASRGGYGANVLTF